The TCR beta chain described here comes from a study of blood T cell repertoires in COVID-19. Across the study: Italy, Spain and the United States were the sources of the convalescent and acute COVID-19 samples. T cells, B-cell-depleted T cells, or PBMCs provided the cDNA or gDNA that served as material.

The CDR3 has 15 residues. CDR1 is SGHTA, CDR2 FQGNSA, per germline. The J segment lost 7 bases and the V segment lost 5 bases, leaving 11 bases of the junction unmatched. Per the authors' pipeline: Amplified reference gene primers provided the basis for estimating nucleated cell counts. Sequencing was performed with immunoSEQ multiplex PCR; in TCRdb, only in-frame clones are kept and a portion is missing. The V and J calls and clone size come from that table; D and trimming were worked out from the DNA. The table lists roughly 360,000 clones, roughly 77% of them singletons. Sequencing was done on a sample of peripheral blood. This receptor was identified in a human donor with acute or convalescent COVID-19. The donor label of this sample is uncertain. The genes are TRBV7-2 and TRBJ2-1; 7 bases map to TRBD2. This chain's CDR3 is CASSDAFLAVNEQFF. For the CDR3, the DNA is TGTGCCAGCAGCGACGCGTTTCTAGCGGTAAATGAGCAGTTCTTC.